The clone carrying this T cell receptor beta chain was seen more than once but under ten times. The data were obtained in a study of blood T cell repertoires in COVID-19. In the authors' workflow: Amplification of reference gene primers was used by the study to estimate nucleated cell counts. Generated by immunoSEQ multiplex PCR, the TCRdb table keeps only in-frame clones and is missing some. V and J calls and clone size are copied from that table; D and trimming were computed from the DNA. The data show roughly 200,000 clones, roughly 82% seen once. Trimming shortened V by 6 bases and J by 6 bases, and 18 bases separated the two germline ends. The CDR3 has 14 residues. Germline assignment: CDR1 MDHEN and CDR2 SYDVKM. Researchers sorted participants into cohorts using their self-reported clinical history. Cohort 3 recovered donors had two negative PCRs, clearance, or symptom resolution.

This clonotype was sampled from a woman in her thirties who had recovered from COVID-19. Sequencing used PBMCs or T cells enriched from blood (not recorded which). This chain joins TRBV28 and TRBJ2-7; TRBD1 is a possible D gene (7 bases). CDR3 residues: CASSQGGLQSEQYF. Here the CDR3 DNA reads TGTGCCAGCAGCCAGGGGGGCCTACAGAGCGAGCAGTACTTC.